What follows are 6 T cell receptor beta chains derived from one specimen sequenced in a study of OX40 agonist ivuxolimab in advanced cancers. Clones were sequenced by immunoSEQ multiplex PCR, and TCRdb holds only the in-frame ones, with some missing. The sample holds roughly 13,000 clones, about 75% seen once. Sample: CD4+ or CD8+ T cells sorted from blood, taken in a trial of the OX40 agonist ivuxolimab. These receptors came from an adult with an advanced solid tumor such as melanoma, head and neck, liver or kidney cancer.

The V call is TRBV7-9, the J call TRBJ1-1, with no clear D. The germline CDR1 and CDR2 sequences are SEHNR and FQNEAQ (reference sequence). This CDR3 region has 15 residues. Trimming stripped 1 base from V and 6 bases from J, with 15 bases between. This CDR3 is CASSLVLAERPEAFF. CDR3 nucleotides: TGTGCCAGCAGCTTAGTGTTGGCAGAGAGACCTGAAGCTTTCTTT.

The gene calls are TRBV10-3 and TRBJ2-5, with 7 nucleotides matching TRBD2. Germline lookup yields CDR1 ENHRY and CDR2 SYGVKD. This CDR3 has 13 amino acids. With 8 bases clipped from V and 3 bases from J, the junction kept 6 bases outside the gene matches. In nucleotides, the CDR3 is TGTGCCATCGGGATTCGGGGGGAAGAGACCCAGTACTTC. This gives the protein CAIGIRGEETQYF.

CDR3 amino acids: CASSYLAGGYNEQFF. In nucleotides, the CDR3 is TGCGCCAGCAGCTATCTAGCGGGAGGATACAATGAGCAGTTCTTC. This chain connects TRBV5-1 to TRBJ2-1; 11 bases agree with TRBD2. The germline gives CDR1 SGHRS, CDR2 YFSETQ. This CDR3 spans 15 amino acids. The J segment lost 4 bases and the V segment lost 3 bases, leaving 3 bases of the junction unmatched.

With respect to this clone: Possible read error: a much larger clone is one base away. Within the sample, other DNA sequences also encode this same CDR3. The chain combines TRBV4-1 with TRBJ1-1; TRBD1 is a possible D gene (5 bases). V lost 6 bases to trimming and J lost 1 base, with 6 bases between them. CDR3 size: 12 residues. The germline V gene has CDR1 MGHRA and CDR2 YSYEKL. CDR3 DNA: TGCGCCAGCAGTCAGGGGAACACTGAAGCTTTCTTT. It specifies CASSQGNTEAFF.

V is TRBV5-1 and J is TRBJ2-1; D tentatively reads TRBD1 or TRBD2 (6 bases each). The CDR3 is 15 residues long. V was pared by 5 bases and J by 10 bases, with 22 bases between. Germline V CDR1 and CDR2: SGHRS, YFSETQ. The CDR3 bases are TGCGCCAGCAGTCTGAATTCGGGGGCCAGTGGGGAGCAGTTCTTC. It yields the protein CASSLNSGASGEQFF. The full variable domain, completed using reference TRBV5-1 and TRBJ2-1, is KAGVTQTPRYLIKTRGQQVTLSCSPISGHRSVSWYQQTPGQGLQFLFEYFSETQRNKGNFPGRFSGRQFSNSRSEMNVSTLELGDSALYLCASSLNSGASGEQFFGPGTRLTVL.

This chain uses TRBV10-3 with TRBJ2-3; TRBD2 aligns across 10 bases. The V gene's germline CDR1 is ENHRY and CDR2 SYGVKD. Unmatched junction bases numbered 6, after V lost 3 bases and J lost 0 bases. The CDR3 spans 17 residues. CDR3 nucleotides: TGTGCCATCAGTGATAGCGGGGGGTCATCTAGCACAGATACGCAGTATTTT. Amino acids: CAISDSGGSSSTDTQYF.